This T cell receptor beta chain stems from a study of T cells in Graves' hyperthyroidism and ophthalmopathy. Authors of the study amplified TCR beta CDR3 regions from RNA transcripts. The HTBI primer set drove a first-round RT-PCR of the TCR CDR3. One entry per CDR3 protein results from TCRdb running MiXCR on the multiplex PCR reads. The sample includes under 350,000 distinct CDR3 sequences, around 23% seen only once; the top ten take about 50%. Clinical symptoms, serum thyroxine, TRAb, thyroid ultrasound and orbital computed tomography established diagnosis. The PBMCs were sourced from fresh peripheral blood (more than 8.5 ml). This CDR3 is built from 15 residues. The germline V gene encodes CDR1 MGHRA and CDR2 YSYEKL. The V end was cut by 4 bases, the J end by 3 bases, with 12 bases between. This clonotype has only a few counts.

The TCR sequence derives from a woman between 50 and 59 years old with Graves' hyperthyroidism. The sequenced material came from blood. The rearrangement joins TRBV4-1 to TRBJ1-4; D not resolved. CDR3 sequence: CASSRLPGPNEKLFF. For the CDR3, the DNA is TGCGCCAGCAGCCGACTACCGGGTCCTAATGAAAAACTGTTTTTT.